This T cell receptor (beta chain) comes out of a study of blood T cell repertoires in COVID-19. From germline, CDR1 is SGHVS and CDR2 FNYEAQ. The CDR3 is 16 residues long. V lost 0 bases and J lost 0, with 10 bases in between. TCRdb keeps only in-frame clones here, not all; method: immunoSEQ multiplex PCR. The sample lists a few hundred thousand clones, roughly four fifths occurring once. The J gene is TRBJ2-3, the V gene TRBV7-6; perhaps TRBD2 as D (5 bases). The sample taken for sequencing was peripheral blood. The sequence was obtained from a human donor with acute or convalescent COVID-19. The donor label of this sample is uncertain. The CDR3 DNA reads TGTGCCAGCAGCTTAGCTGGAGGTCCTAGCACAGATACGCAGTATTTT. Amino acids: CASSLAGGPSTDTQYF.